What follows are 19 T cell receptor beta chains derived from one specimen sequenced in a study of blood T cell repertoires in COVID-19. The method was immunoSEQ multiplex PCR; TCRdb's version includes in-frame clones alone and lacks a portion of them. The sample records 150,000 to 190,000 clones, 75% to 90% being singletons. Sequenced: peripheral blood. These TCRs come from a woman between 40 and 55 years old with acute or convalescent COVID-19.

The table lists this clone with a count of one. CDR3: CASSTGYNEQFF. In DNA form, the CDR3 reads TGTGCCAGCAGTACAGGGTACAATGAGCAGTTCTTC. This sequence joins TRBV21-1 and TRBJ2-1; TRBD1 is taken as the D call from the table, unchecked against the DNA. TRBV21-1 is an annotated pseudogene. The CDR3 runs 12 residues.

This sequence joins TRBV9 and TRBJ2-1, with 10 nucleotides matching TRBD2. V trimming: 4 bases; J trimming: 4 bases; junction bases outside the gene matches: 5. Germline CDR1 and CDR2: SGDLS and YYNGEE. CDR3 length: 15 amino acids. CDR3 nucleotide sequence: TGTGCCAGCAGCCCTTCGACTAGCGGGTACAATGAGCAGTTCTTC. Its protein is CASSPSTSGYNEQFF.

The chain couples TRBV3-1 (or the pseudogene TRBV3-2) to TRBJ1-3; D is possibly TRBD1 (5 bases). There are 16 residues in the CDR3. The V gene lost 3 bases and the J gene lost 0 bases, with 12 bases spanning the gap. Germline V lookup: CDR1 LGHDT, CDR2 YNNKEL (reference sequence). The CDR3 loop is CASSQGGPSSGNTIYF. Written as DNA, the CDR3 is TGTGCCAGCAGCCAGGGGGGTCCTAGCTCTGGAAACACCATATATTTT.

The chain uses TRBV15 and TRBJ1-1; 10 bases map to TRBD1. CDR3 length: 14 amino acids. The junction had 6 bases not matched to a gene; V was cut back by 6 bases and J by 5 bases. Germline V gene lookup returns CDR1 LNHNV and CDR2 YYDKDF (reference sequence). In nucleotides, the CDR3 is TGTGCCACCAGTTCCCGGACAGGGGGAACTGAAGCTTTCTTT. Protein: CATSSRTGGTEAFF. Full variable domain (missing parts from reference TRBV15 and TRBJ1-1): DAMVIQNPRYQVTQFGKPVTLSCSQTLNHNVMYWYQQKSSQAPKLLFHYYDKDFNNEADTPDNFQSRRPNTSFCFLDIRSPGLGDTAMYLCATSSRTGGTEAFFGQGTRLTVV.

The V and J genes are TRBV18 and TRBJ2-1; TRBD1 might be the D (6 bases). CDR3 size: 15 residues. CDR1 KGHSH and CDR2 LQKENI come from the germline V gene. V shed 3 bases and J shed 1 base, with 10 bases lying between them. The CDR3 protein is CASSPDRYSYNEQFF. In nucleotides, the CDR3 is TGTGCCAGCTCACCGGACAGATATTCCTACAATGAGCAGTTCTTC. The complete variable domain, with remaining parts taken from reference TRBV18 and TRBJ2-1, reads NAGVMQNPRHLVRRRGQEARLRCSPMKGHSHVYWYRQLPEEGLKFMVYLQKENIIDESGMPKERFSAEFPKEGPSILRIQQVVRGDSAAYFCASSPDRYSYNEQFFGPGTRLTVL.

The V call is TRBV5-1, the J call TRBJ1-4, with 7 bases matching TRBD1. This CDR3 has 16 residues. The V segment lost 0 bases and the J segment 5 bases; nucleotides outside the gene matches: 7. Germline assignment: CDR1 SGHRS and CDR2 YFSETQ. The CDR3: CASSLVPRGENEKLFF. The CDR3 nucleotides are TGCGCCAGCAGCTTGGTTCCCAGGGGGGAGAATGAAAAACTGTTTTTT.

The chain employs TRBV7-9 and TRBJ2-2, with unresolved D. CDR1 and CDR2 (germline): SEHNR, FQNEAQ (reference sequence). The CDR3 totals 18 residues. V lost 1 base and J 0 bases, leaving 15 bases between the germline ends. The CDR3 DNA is TGTGCCAGCAGCTTAGTCCGGTCTACTTACGCGAACACCGGGGAGCTGTTTTTT. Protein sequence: CASSLVRSTYANTGELFF.

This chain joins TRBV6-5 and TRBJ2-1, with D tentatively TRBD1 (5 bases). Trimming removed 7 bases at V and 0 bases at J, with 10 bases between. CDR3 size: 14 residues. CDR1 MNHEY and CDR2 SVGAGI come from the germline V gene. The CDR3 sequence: CASTSRDSYNEQFF. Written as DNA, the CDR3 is TGTGCCAGCACGTCCAGGGACTCCTACAATGAGCAGTTCTTC.

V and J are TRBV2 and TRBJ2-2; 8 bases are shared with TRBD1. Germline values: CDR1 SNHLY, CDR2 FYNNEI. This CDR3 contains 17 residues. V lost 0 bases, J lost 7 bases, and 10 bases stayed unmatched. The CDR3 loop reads CASSEALSQGAGGELFF. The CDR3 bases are TGTGCCAGCAGTGAAGCGCTTAGCCAGGGGGCTGGCGGGGAGCTGTTTTTT.

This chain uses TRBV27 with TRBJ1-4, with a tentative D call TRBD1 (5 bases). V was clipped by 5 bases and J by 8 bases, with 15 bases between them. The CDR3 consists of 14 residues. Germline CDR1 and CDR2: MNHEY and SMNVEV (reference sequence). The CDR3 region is CASSVSGSGEKLFF. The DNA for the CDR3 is TGTGCCAGCAGTGTCTCAGGGTCAGGGGAAAAACTGTTTTTT.

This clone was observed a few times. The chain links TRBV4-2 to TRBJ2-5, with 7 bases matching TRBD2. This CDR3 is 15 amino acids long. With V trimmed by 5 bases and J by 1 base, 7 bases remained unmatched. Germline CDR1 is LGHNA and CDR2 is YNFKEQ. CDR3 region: CASSIRPGGQETQYF. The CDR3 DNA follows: TGTGCCAGCAGCATTCGCCCGGGAGGCCAAGAGACCCAGTACTTC.

DNA of the CDR3: TGTGCCAGCAGCGACGGAAGCGGGAAAAATGAGCAGTTCTTC. Its protein product is CASSDGSGKNEQFF. The chain uses TRBV6-4 and TRBJ2-1; 7 positions match TRBD2. The V gene's germline CDR1 is MRHNA and CDR2 SNTAGT. CDR3 length: 14 amino acids. The junction had 9 bases not matched to a gene; V was cut back by 6 bases and J by 7 bases.

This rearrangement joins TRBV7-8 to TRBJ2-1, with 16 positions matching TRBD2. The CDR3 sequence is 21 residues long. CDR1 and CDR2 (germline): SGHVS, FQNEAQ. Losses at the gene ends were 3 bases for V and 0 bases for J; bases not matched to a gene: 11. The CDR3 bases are TGTGCCAGCAGCTTCCCCCGTGGGACTAGCGGGAGGGCTTTCTCCTACAATGAGCAGTTCTTC. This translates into CASSFPRGTSGRAFSYNEQFF.

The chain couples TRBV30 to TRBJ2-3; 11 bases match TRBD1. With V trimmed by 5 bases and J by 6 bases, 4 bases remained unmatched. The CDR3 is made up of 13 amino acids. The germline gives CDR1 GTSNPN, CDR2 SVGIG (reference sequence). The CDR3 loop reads CAWGQGAPDTQYF. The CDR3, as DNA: TGTGCCTGGGGACAGGGGGCCCCTGATACGCAGTATTTT. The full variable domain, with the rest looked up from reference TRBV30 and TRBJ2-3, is SQTIHQWPATLVQPVGSPLSLECTVEGTSNPNLYWYRQAAGRGLQLLFYSVGIGQISSEVPQNLSASRPQDRQFILSSKKLLLSDSGFYLCAWGQGAPDTQYFGPGTRLTVL.

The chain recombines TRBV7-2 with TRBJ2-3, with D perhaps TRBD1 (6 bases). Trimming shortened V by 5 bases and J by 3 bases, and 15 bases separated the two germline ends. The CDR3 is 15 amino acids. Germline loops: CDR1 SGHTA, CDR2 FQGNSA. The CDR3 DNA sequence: TGTGCCAGCAGCCCACAGGGCCCAGGTACAGATACGCAGTATTTT. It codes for CASSPQGPGTDTQYF.

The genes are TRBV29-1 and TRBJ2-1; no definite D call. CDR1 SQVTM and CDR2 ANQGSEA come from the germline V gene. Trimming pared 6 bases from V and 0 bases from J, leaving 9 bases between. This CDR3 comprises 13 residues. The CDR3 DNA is TGCAGCGTGCCTCTCAGCTCCTACAATGAGCAGTTCTTC. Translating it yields CSVPLSSYNEQFF.

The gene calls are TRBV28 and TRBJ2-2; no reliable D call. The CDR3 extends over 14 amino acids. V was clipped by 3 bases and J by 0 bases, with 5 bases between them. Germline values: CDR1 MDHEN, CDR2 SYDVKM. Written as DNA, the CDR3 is TGTGCCAGCAGTTTCCCAGCGAACACCGGGGAGCTGTTTTTT. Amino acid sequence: CASSFPANTGELFF.

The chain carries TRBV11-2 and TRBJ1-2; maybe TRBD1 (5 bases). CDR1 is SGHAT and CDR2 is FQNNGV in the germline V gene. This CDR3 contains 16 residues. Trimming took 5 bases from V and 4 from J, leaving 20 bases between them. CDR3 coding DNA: TGTGCCAGCAGCGACGTAGGGAGGGGAGGGTTCTATGGCTACACCTTC. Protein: CASSDVGRGGFYGYTF.

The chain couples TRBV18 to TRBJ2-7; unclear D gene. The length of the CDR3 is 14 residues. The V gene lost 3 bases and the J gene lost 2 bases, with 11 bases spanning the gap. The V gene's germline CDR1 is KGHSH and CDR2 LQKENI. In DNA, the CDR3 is TGTGCCAGCTCACCGAACTCCGAAACCTACGAGCAGTACTTC. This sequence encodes CASSPNSETYEQYF.